The rows below give T cell receptor beta chains drawn from one sample of a study of T cells in Graves' hyperthyroidism and ophthalmopathy. TCRdb reanalysed the multiplex PCR reads using MiXCR and keeps one entry per CDR3 protein. The sample yields roughly 530,000 distinct CDR3 sequences, about 15% seen once. Sample: blood. These receptors all come from a woman between 18 and 29 years old with Graves' ophthalmopathy. Each CDR3 is given without its conserved first and last residue.

J gene,V gene,CDR3 protein
TRBJ2-5,TRBV4-1,ASSQVEVAGYQETQY
TRBJ1-2,TRBV18,ASSPPAGYGYT
TRBJ1-4,TRBV12-3/TRBV12-4,ASSLGTGAVKLF
TRBJ1-4,TRBV6-1,ASSEAASSSRKLF
TRBJ1-1,TRBV6-5,ASSYLLGTGTEAF
TRBJ1-4,TRBV6-1,ASRLNRNEKLF
TRBJ2-2,TRBV5-4,ASSLWGTGVTGELF
TRBJ2-7,TRBV19,ASRVLWRDRDYEQY
TRBJ2-1,TRBV7-9,ASSSIAGSSYNEQF
TRBJ2-7,TRBV20-1,SAPEGYEQY
TRBJ1-2,TRBV6-1,ASSELRGYNYGYT
TRBJ2-2,TRBV24-1,ATSDRSRALNIGELF
TRBJ2-1,TRBV20-1,SARDKRLAENNEQF
TRBJ2-3,TRBV7-9,ASSPPRSSGTGDTQY
TRBJ2-7,TRBV15,ATSRDLPGGTGVYEQY
TRBJ2-7,TRBV20-1,SARVRGEGVEQY
TRBJ2-3,TRBV12-3/TRBV12-4,ASSLGGPSGKSADTQY
TRBJ2-1,TRBV28,ASSQDRGPFDEQF
TRBJ2-1,TRBV14,ASSPNRGFYNEQF
TRBJ1-1,TRBV28,ASSQFGRWGQGPNTEAF
TRBJ2-1,TRBV4-2,ASSSERGGPDEQF
TRBJ2-6,TRBV7-9,ASSPTLRVSGANVLT
TRBJ2-3,TRBV7-8,ASSLGTGGILTDTQY
TRBJ2-3,TRBV13,ASSHWTSGRVTDTQY
TRBJ2-1,TRBV7-2,ASSTLAGPHNEQF
TRBJ1-2,TRBV7-9,ASRSGTAGYT
TRBJ1-1,TRBV6-1,ASSEFSLGTEAF
.,TRBV2,ASSGDRGSYNEQY
TRBJ2-7,TRBV12-3/TRBV12-4,ASSQADRGRPNWWEQY
TRBJ1-2,TRBV10-2,ASSEIEGVGYT
TRBJ1-6,TRBV15,ATSRGRPDTSYNSPLH
TRBJ2-1,TRBV9,ASSVGRTSGYNEQF
TRBJ2-1,TRBV27,ASSSKYNEQF
TRBJ1-1,TRBV30,AWMDRGQLTGTEAF
TRBJ2-7,TRBV28,ASRLLQGSYGQY
TRBJ1-1,TRBV18,ASSLQGNEAF
TRBJ2-7,TRBV12-3/TRBV12-4,ASSLGRVSYEQY
TRBJ2-3,TRBV24-1,ATSDTPSGRAGADTQY
TRBJ1-1,TRBV7-3,ASSREGPNTEAF
TRBJ2-1,TRBV7-9,ASSSGTSGGGSYNEQF
TRBJ1-2,TRBV5-1,ASSTDRESYGYT
TRBJ2-1,TRBV7-3,ASSLAHPYNEQF